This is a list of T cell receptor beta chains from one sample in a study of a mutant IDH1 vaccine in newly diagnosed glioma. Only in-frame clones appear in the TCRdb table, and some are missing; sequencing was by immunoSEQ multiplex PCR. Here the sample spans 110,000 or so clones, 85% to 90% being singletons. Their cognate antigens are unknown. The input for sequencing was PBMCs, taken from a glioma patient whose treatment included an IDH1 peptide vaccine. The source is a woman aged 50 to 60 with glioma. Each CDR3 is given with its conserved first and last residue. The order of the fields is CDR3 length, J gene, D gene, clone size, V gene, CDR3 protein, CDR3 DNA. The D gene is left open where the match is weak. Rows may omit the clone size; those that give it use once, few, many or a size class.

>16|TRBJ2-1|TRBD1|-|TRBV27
CASSLSGTGGYNEQFF
TGTGCCAGCAGTTTATCGGGGACAGGGGGTTACAATGAGCAGTTCTTC
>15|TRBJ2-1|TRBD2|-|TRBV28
CASSRLAGIGNEQFF
TGTGCCAGCAGTCGACTAGCGGGAATCGGGAATGAGCAGTTCTTC
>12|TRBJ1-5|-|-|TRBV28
CASSPLNQPQHF
TGTGCCAGCAGTCCCCTCAATCAGCCCCAGCATTTT
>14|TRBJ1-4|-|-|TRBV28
CASSPAGSNEKLFF
TGTGCCAGCAGCCCAGCAGGGTCTAATGAAAAACTGTTTTTT
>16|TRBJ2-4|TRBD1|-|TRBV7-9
CASSAGTALAKNIQYF
TGTGCCAGCAGCGCCGGGACAGCTCTAGCCAAAAACATTCAGTACTTC
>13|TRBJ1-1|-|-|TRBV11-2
CASSLRDNTEAFF
TGTGCCAGCAGCTTAAGGGACAACACTGAAGCTTTCTTT
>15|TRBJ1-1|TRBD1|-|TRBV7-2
CASSLAWTGFKEAFF
TGTGCCAGCAGCTTAGCTTGGACAGGATTCAAAGAGGCTTTCTTT
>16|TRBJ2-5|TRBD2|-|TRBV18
CASSPRTSGEGETQYF
TGTGCCAGCTCACCACGGACTAGCGGGGAGGGAGAGACCCAGTACTTC
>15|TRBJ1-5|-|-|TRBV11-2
CASSMNKGFNQPQHF
TGTGCCAGCAGCATGAATAAGGGGTTCAATCAGCCCCAGCATTTT
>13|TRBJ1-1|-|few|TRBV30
CAWSRQENTEAFF
TGTGCCTGGAGTAGGCAGGAGAACACTGAAGCTTTCTTT
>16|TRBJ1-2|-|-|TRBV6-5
CASSYSGGHGGHGYTF
TGTGCCAGCAGTTACTCGGGGGGACACGGGGGCCATGGCTACACCTTC
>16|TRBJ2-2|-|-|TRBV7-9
CASSPPSQANTGELFF
TGTGCCAGCAGCCCACCCTCTCAGGCGAACACCGGGGAGCTGTTTTTT
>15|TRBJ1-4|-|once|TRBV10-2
CASSGHQGIDEKLFF
TGCGCCAGCAGTGGTCATCAGGGGATTGACGAAAAACTGTTTTTT
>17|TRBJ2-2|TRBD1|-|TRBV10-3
CAIGGQGGVRFAGELFF
TGTGCCATCGGGGGACAGGGAGGAGTAAGGTTTGCCGGGGAGCTGTTTTTT
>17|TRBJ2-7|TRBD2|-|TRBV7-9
CASSPRGGGGSSYEQYF
TGTGCCAGCAGCCCCCGGGGGGGAGGAGGGTCCTCCTACGAGCAGTACTTC
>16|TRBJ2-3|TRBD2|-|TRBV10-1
CASSELAGGPKDTQYF
TGCGCCAGCAGTGAGTTGGCGGGAGGGCCAAAAGATACGCAGTATTTT
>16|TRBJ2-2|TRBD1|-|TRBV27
CASSPTEGARTGELFF
TGTGCCAGCAGTCCTACCGAGGGGGCGCGGACCGGGGAGCTGTTTTTT
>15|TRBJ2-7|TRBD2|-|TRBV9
CASSPRLAGFYEQYF
TGTGCCAGCAGCCCCCGACTAGCGGGGTTCTACGAGCAGTACTTC
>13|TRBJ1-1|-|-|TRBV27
CASSFGAGAEAFF
TGTGCCAGCAGTTTCGGGGCAGGGGCTGAAGCTTTCTTT
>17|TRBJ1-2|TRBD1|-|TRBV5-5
CASSLRGGGEVFYGYTF
TGTGCCAGCAGCTTAAGAGGAGGGGGCGAGGTTTTTTATGGCTACACCTTC
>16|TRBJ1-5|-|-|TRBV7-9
CASSPVGIPSNQPQHF
TGTGCCAGCAGCCCGGTGGGCATCCCTAGCAATCAGCCCCAGCATTTT
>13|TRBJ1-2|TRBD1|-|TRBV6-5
CASREGQGNGYTF
TGTGCCAGCAGGGAGGGACAGGGGAATGGCTACACCTTC
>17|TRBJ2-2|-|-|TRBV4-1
CASSQYPRVPYTGELFF
TGCGCCAGCAGCCAATATCCTCGGGTTCCGTACACCGGGGAGCTGTTTTTT
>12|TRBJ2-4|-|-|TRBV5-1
CASSPLGGVKYF
TGCGCCAGCAGCCCCCTAGGGGGGGTCAAGTACTTC
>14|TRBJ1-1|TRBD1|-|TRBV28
CASSPGTGSTEAFF
TGTGCCAGCAGTCCAGGGACAGGGAGCACTGAAGCTTTCTTT
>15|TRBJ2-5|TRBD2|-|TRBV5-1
CASSSSGRFGETQYF
TGCGCCAGCAGCTCTAGCGGGCGTTTCGGAGAGACCCAGTACTTC
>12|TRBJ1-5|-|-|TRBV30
CAWSGRNQPQHF
TGTGCCTGGAGTGGACGAAATCAGCCCCAGCATTTT
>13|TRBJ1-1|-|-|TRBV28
CASSFARNTEAFF
TGTGCCAGCAGTTTCGCCCGGAACACTGAAGCTTTCTTT